This T cell receptor beta chain was identified in a study of blood T cell repertoires in COVID-19. Study-level background: PBMCs, B-cell-depleted T cells, or T cells provided the cDNA or gDNA that made up the material.

The germline gives CDR1 SGHNT, CDR2 YENEEA. J was trimmed by 3 bases and V by 7 bases; bases with no gene match: 9. The CDR3 spans 15 residues. How the authors handled the data: Estimation of nucleated cell counts relied on the amplification of reference gene primers. Produced via immunoSEQ multiplex PCR; TCRdb's table is partial and in-frame only. V, J and clone size derive from that table, while D and trimming were established from the DNA sequence. The sample lists about 300,000 clones; about 90% were seen once. Enrollment of patients from Seattle took place during active infection, with longitudinal follow-up.

This TCR was recovered from a woman under 40 with COVID-19, enrolled during active disease. The chain joins TRBV11-3 to TRBJ1-1; 9 positions match TRBD1. The sequenced sample consisted of peripheral blood. This chain's CDR3 is CASTIDRDRDTEAFF. The CDR3 nucleotides are TGTGCCAGCACCATCGACAGGGACAGGGACACTGAAGCTTTCTTT. The whole variable domain, filled in from reference TRBV11-3 and TRBJ1-1, reads EAGVVQSPRYKIIEKKQPVAFWCNPISGHNTLYWYLQNLGQGPELLIRYENEEAVDDSQLPKDRFSAERLKGVDSTLKIQPAELGDSAVYLCASTIDRDRDTEAFFGQGTRLTVV.